One sample yielded the 30 T cell receptor beta chains listed below, sequenced in a study of blood T cell repertoires in COVID-19. The repertoire was sequenced with immunoSEQ multiplex PCR; TCRdb's copy has only in-frame clones and lacks some. There are over 250,000 clones in the sample; 70% to 90% occur only once, and approximately 9.9% lies in the top ten. The sample was peripheral blood. The source of these receptors is an older woman with acute or convalescent COVID-19.

The J gene is TRBJ2-3, the V gene TRBV3-1 (or the pseudogene TRBV3-2); TRBD2 agrees at 8 bases. Germline CDR1 and CDR2: LGHDT and YNNKEL (reference sequence). Unmatched junction bases numbered 8, after V lost 0 bases and J lost 6 bases. The CDR3 contains 16 residues. The CDR3 DNA is TGTGCCAGCAGCCAAGATTTAGGACTAGCTCGTGATACGCAGTATTTT. Translation gives CASSQDLGLARDTQYF.

This rearrangement joins TRBV3-1 (or the pseudogene TRBV3-2) to TRBJ1-2; no clear D. The length of the CDR3 is 13 residues. Trimming removed 1 base at V and 8 bases at J, with 11 bases between. Germline V gives CDR1 LGHDT, CDR2 YNNKEL (reference sequence). The CDR3 region is CASSQVDGLGYTF. The CDR3 DNA follows: TGTGCCAGCAGCCAAGTGGACGGACTGGGCTACACCTTC.

V usage is TRBV24-1 and J usage is TRBJ2-6; tentative D call: TRBD1 (5 bases). CDR1 KGHDR and CDR2 SFDVKD come from the germline V gene. The V and J ends lost 2 bases and 0 bases respectively, with 7 bases between them. There are 16 residues in the CDR3. CDR3 nucleotide sequence: TGTGCCACCAGTGATTCGACAGCCTCTGGGGCCAACGTCCTGACTTTC. Its translation: CATSDSTASGANVLTF.

The V gene is TRBV3-1 (or the pseudogene TRBV3-2), the J gene TRBJ1-2; D uncertain. The CDR3 contains 16 residues. V lost 0 bases and J lost 3, with 14 bases in between. Germline loops: CDR1 LGHDT, CDR2 YNNKEL (reference sequence). CDR3 nucleotides: TGTGCCAGCAGCCAAGAGGGAGGCACGAGGGACTATGGCTACACCTTC. Its protein product is CASSQEGGTRDYGYTF.

This chain connects TRBV5-5 to TRBJ1-3, with 7 bases matching TRBD1. CDR1 and CDR2 (germline): SGHKS, YYEKEE (reference sequence). J lost 0 bases, V lost 2 bases, and 8 bases had no gene match. The CDR3 length is 17 residues. In DNA form, the CDR3 reads TGTGCCAGCAGCTTCCAGACAGGGCGATTCTCTGGAAACACCATATATTTT. Protein: CASSFQTGRFSGNTIYF. Complete variable domain (other parts from reference TRBV5-5 and TRBJ1-3): DAGVTQSPTHLIKTRGQQVTLRCSPISGHKSVSWYQQVLGQGPQFIFQYYEKEERGRGNFPDRFSARQFPNYSSELNVNALLLGDSALYLCASSFQTGRFSGNTIYFGEGSWLTVV.

This clone has more than one count but fewer than ten. The chain recombines TRBV4-1 with TRBJ1-5, with 9 nucleotides matching TRBD1. The CDR3 is 15 residues long. Trimming removed 5 bases from V and 6 bases from J; junction bases left unmatched: 8. Germline CDR1 reads MGHRA; CDR2 reads YSYEKL. Written as DNA, the CDR3 is TGCGCCAGCAGCTTACGACAGGGGGAGGTTCAGCCCCAGCATTTT. Protein sequence: CASSLRQGEVQPQHF.

The chain joins TRBV27 to TRBJ1-5; the match to TRBD1 covers 8 bases. V shed 9 bases, J shed 6 bases, and the junction held 25 bases outside the gene matches. Germline values: CDR1 MNHEY, CDR2 SMNVEV (reference sequence). The CDR3 totals 19 residues. The CDR3 reads CARPRVCGQGCNCSQPQHF. The CDR3 DNA is TGTGCCAGGCCCAGAGTCTGTGGACAGGGTTGTAACTGTAGTCAGCCCCAGCATTTT.

A few counts support this clone. The chain couples TRBV2 to TRBJ1-5, with 7 bases that match TRBD1. The V and J ends lost 6 bases and 6 bases, in that order; junction bases with no gene match: 5. The germline gives CDR1 SNHLY, CDR2 FYNNEI. The length of the CDR3 is 13 residues. The chain's CDR3 is CASRTGIGQPQHF. CDR3 bases: TGTGCCAGCAGGACAGGGATAGGTCAGCCCCAGCATTTT.

The chain employs TRBV11-2 and TRBJ2-2, with a possible D match to TRBD1 (6 bases). Germline V CDR1 and CDR2: SGHAT, FQNNGV. V dropped 5 bases and J dropped 0 bases, with 10 bases sitting between them. CDR3 length: 15 residues. The CDR3 coding sequence is TGTGCCAGCAGCCTGGACAGATCGAACACCGGGGAGCTGTTTTTT. Its protein is CASSLDRSNTGELFF.

The chain carries TRBV7-2 and TRBJ2-5; 8 bases are a match to TRBD1. The CDR3 consists of 15 residues. The germline CDR1 and CDR2 sequences are SGHTA and FQGNSA. With 1 base clipped from V and 5 bases from J, the junction kept 6 bases outside the gene matches. CDR3 nucleotides: TGTGCCAGCAGCTTAGGGCCAGGGGGCCGTGAGACCCAGTACTTC. Translated, it gives CASSLGPGGRETQYF.

This clone has only one observation. V is TRBV5-4 and J is TRBJ2-5; TRBD2 matches at 9 bases. The CDR3 loop spans 16 amino acids. Germline values: CDR1 SGHNT, CDR2 YYREEE (reference sequence). J lost 0 bases, V lost 0 bases, and 3 bases had no gene match. CDR3 amino acids: CASSLGLAGYQETQYF. The CDR3, as DNA: TGTGCCAGCAGCTTGGGGCTAGCGGGGTACCAAGAGACCCAGTACTTC.

The table lists this clone with a count of one. The genes are TRBV20-1 and TRBJ1-2; 7 bases map to TRBD1. Germline V gene sequence: CDR1 DFQATT, CDR2 SNEGSKA (reference sequence). The CDR3 spans 11 residues. J gave up 8 bases and V 7 bases, and 7 bases lay outside the gene matches. The CDR3 sequence: CSVKGAGGYTF. The CDR3 DNA is TGCAGTGTAAAGGGGGCTGGGGGCTACACCTTC.

The chain combines TRBV7-8 with TRBJ1-6; D possibly corresponds to TRBD1 (5 bases). CDR1 and CDR2 (germline): SGHVS, FQNEAQ. The CDR3 loop spans 15 amino acids. The V gene lost 5 bases and the J gene lost 3 bases, with 11 bases spanning the gap. DNA for the CDR3: TGTGCCAGCAGCCCGGGGGGGGGCTATAATTCACCCCTCCACTTT. Translated: CASSPGGGYNSPLHF.

The chain links TRBV6-6 to TRBJ2-2, with 7 bases that match TRBD1. The CDR3 is made up of 14 amino acids. CDR1 is MNHNY and CDR2 is SVGAGI in the germline V gene (reference sequence). J was trimmed by 6 bases and V by 5 bases; bases with no gene match: 6. CDR3 sequence (DNA): TGTGCCAGCAGTCATAAGGGGGCAGCCGGGGAGCTGTTTTTT. This sequence encodes CASSHKGAAGELFF.

This clone was seen a few times. This same CDR3 is encoded by further DNA sequences in the sample. The rearrangement joins TRBV3-1 (or the pseudogene TRBV3-2) to TRBJ1-5; TRBD1 aligns across 7 bases. This CDR3 has 14 residues. The germline V gene encodes CDR1 LGHDT and CDR2 YNNKEL (reference sequence). Trimming took 2 bases from V and 5 from J; bases not matched to a gene: 3. The CDR3 loop reads CASSQRTGDQPQHF. In nucleotides, the CDR3 is TGTGCCAGCAGCCAAAGGACAGGCGATCAGCCCCAGCATTTT.

The chain employs TRBV7-9 and TRBJ2-1, with D perhaps matching TRBD1 (5 bases). The germline V gene has CDR1 SEHNR and CDR2 FQNEAQ (reference sequence). Trimming cost V 1 base and J 8 bases, with 12 bases left between them. CDR3 length equals 14 residues. The CDR3 reads CASSLGDSGDEQFF. The CDR3 DNA follows: TGTGCCAGCAGCTTAGGAGACAGTGGGGATGAGCAGTTCTTC.

This clone has just a few counts. This chain joins TRBV5-1 and TRBJ1-1; possible D gene TRBD1, 5 bases. V was trimmed by 2 bases and J by 4 bases, leaving 12 bases between them. This CDR3 spans 14 amino acids. Germline V gives CDR1 SGHRS, CDR2 YFSETQ. CDR3: CASSLPGVGTEAFF. CDR3 DNA sequence: TGCGCCAGCAGCTTACCGGGGGTAGGCACTGAAGCTTTCTTT.

The rearrangement links TRBV18 to TRBJ1-3, with TRBD1 matching over 8 bases. This CDR3 spans 13 amino acids. The junction had 1 base not matched to a gene; V was cut back by 3 bases and J by 6 bases. CDR1 is KGHSH, CDR2 LQKENI, per germline. CDR3 coding DNA: TGTGCCAGCTCACCGGACAGGGAAAACACCATATATTTT. It yields the protein CASSPDRENTIYF.

The J gene is TRBJ1-3, the V gene TRBV11-2, with TRBD1 matching 9 bases. Germline loops: CDR1 SGHAT, CDR2 FQNNGV. The CDR3 totals 14 residues. V was clipped by 6 bases and J by 3 bases; unmatched bases: 3. CDR3 in DNA: TGTGCCAGCAGTCAGGACAGGGGTGGAAACACCATATATTTT. Translating it yields CASSQDRGGNTIYF.

In the case of this clone: Other DNA sequences within the sample encode an identical CDR3. For the CDR3, the DNA is TGTGCCAGCAGCTCCGGGGGGCCGGGAGGCTACACCTTC. Encoded protein: CASSSGGPGGYTF. This chain uses TRBV6-5 with TRBJ1-2; possibly TRBD1 for D (6 bases). Germline values: CDR1 MNHEY, CDR2 SVGAGI. This CDR3 contains 13 residues. V was clipped by 6 bases and J by 8 bases, with 16 bases between them.

Notes on this clone: Mismatch with germline at one junction end may stem from a read error. The chain uses TRBV7-7 and TRBJ2-2; 11 nucleotides agree with TRBD2. The CDR3 is 16 residues long. CDR1 and CDR2 from the germline V gene are SSHAT and FNYEAQ (reference sequence). Here the CDR3 reads CASSPGTSGLVGELFF. The CDR3 DNA sequence: TGTGCTAGCAGCCCCGGGACTAGCGGTCTTGTTGGGGAGCTGTTTTTT.

V and J are TRBV18 and TRBJ1-1, with 7 positions matching TRBD1. The CDR3 has 16 residues. The junction had 10 bases not matched to a gene; V was cut back by 6 bases and J by 0 bases. Germline-derived CDR1 and CDR2 are KGHSH and LQKENI. CDR3: CASSQTPGQMNTEAFF. The DNA for the CDR3 is TGTGCCAGCTCGCAAACACCGGGACAGATGAACACTGAAGCTTTCTTT. Combining the CDR3 with reference TRBV18 and TRBJ1-1 gives the whole variable domain NAGVMQNPRHLVRRRGQEARLRCSPMKGHSHVYWYRQLPEEGLKFMVYLQKENIIDESGMPKERFSAEFPKEGPSILRIQQVVRGDSAAYFCASSQTPGQMNTEAFFGQGTRLTVV.

The DNA of the CDR3 is TGTGCCAGCAGCTTTGGCGGAGCCACTGAAGCTTTCTTT. Protein sequence: CASSFGGATEAFF. The chain uses TRBV13 and TRBJ1-1, with D unresolved. Germline V CDR1 and CDR2: PRHDT, FYEKMQ (reference sequence). The CDR3 runs 13 residues. Trimming removed 3 bases at V and 4 bases at J, with 9 bases between.

V and J are TRBV5-4 and TRBJ2-7, with 11 nucleotides matching TRBD2. Trimming cost V 5 bases and J 7 bases; bases outside gene matches: 5. Germline loops: CDR1 SGHNT, CDR2 YYREEE (reference sequence). The CDR3 loop spans 13 amino acids. The DNA of the CDR3 is TGTGCCAGCAGTAGCGGGGGGGCTCGAGAGCAGTACTTC. This gives the protein CASSSGGAREQYF.

The J gene is TRBJ1-1, the V gene TRBV9; 9 positions match TRBD1. Germline CDR1 reads SGDLS; CDR2 reads YYNGEE. V lost 2 bases to trimming and J lost 11 bases; unmatched junction nucleotides: 10. The CDR3 runs 14 residues. The CDR3 bases are TGTGCCAGCAGCGTCGAATATGACAGGGGGAGGGCTTTCTTT. Translated: CASSVEYDRGRAFF.

The rearrangement links TRBV20-1 to TRBJ1-5; D call uncertain. The CDR3 has 16 amino acids. Trimming shortened V by 3 bases and J by 0 bases, and 15 bases separated the two germline ends. Germline V gene lookup returns CDR1 DFQATT and CDR2 SNEGSKA (reference sequence). CDR3 protein: CSASGQSVNSNQPQHF. The DNA of the CDR3 is TGCAGTGCTAGTGGGCAGTCAGTCAATAGCAATCAGCCCCAGCATTTT.

The chain uses TRBV7-6 and TRBJ1-4; the D gene is possibly TRBD1 (5 bases). V was shortened by 0 bases and J by 5 bases, with 13 bases between the two germline ends. CDR1 and CDR2 (germline): SGHVS, FNYEAQ. This CDR3 has 16 residues. This chain's CDR3 is CASSLAQGSVNEKLFF. The CDR3, as DNA: TGTGCCAGCAGCTTAGCGCAGGGTTCGGTGAATGAAAAACTGTTTTTT.

The chain uses TRBV3-1 (or the pseudogene TRBV3-2) and TRBJ2-2; D not resolved. The length of the CDR3 is 12 residues. Trimming removed 3 bases at V and 13 bases at J, with 12 bases between. The germline gives CDR1 LGHDT, CDR2 YNNKEL (reference sequence). CDR3 amino acids: CASSHRTGGLFF. DNA of the CDR3: TGTGCCAGCAGCCACCGAACTGGCGGGCTGTTTTTT.

The chain links TRBV11-2 to TRBJ1-4; D ambiguous. The length of the CDR3 is 15 residues. In germline, CDR1 is SGHAT, CDR2 FQNNGV. Trimming removed 3 bases at V and 8 bases at J, with 16 bases between. The CDR3 nucleotides are TGTGCCAGCAGCTTTCGGAGGGCCTTGGGGGAAAAACTGTTTTTT. Its translation is CASSFRRALGEKLFF.

This clone was recorded a few times. CDR3 residues: CASSRAGDHYNEQFF. CDR3 nucleotides: TGTGCCAGCAGCCGAGCGGGGGACCATTACAATGAGCAGTTCTTC. The chain recombines TRBV9 with TRBJ2-1, with 8 bases aligning to TRBD2. Looked up from germline, CDR1 is SGDLS and CDR2 is YYNGEE. The trim removed 4 bases at V and 4 bases at J, leaving 7 bases unmatched. The CDR3 spans 15 residues.